Listed below are T cell receptor beta chains from one sample, sequenced in a study of beta chain features in type 1 diabetes. Data came from immunoSEQ multiplex PCR; TCRdb stores just in-frame clones and leaves some out. The sample consists of more than 300,000 clones, 7.5% to 9% of them appearing once. Sample: central memory CD4+ T cells from blood. These receptors all stem from a woman younger than 30 in good health. The CDR3 runs from the conserved cysteine through the conserved F or W. Each record gives: clone size, D gene, J gene, V gene, CDR3 DNA, CDR3 protein. D genes are given only for firm matches. Size tells how often a clone was seen (once, few, many) or the class of an expanded clone, and some rows leave it out.

>few|TRBD1|TRBJ2-2|TRBV27
TGTGCCAGCAGTTTGTATGGTGGGCAGGGGGCGAACACCGGGGAGCTGTTTTTT
CASSLYGGQGANTGELFF
>NA|NA|TRBJ2-7|TRBV2
TGTGCCAGCAAGGTCGGTTGGACGTCCGAGCAGTACTTC
CASKVGWTSEQYF
>few|TRBD2|TRBJ2-1|TRBV11-3
TGTGCCAGCAGCTTAAGCGGGAGTGGGAATGAGCAGTTCTTC
CASSLSGSGNEQFF
>NA|TRBD1|TRBJ2-7|TRBV5-1
TGCGCCAGCAACCACGGACAGGGGGCATACGAGCAGTACTTC
CASNHGQGAYEQYF
>few|NA|TRBJ1-1|TRBV10-3
TGTGCCATCTTGGCACAGTTGGGCACTGAAGCTTTCTTT
CAILAQLGTEAFF
>few|TRBD2|TRBJ2-1|TRBV15
TGTGCCACCAGCATTCTAGCGGGGGGATACAATGAGCAGTTCTTC
CATSILAGGYNEQFF
>many|NA|TRBJ2-5|TRBV19
TGTGCCAGTAGTATAGACGTAAACAGGCGGGAGACCCAGTACTTC
CASSIDVNRRETQYF
>NA|NA|TRBJ1-1|TRBV6-1
TGTGCCAGCAGCACCGACGGGAACACTGAAGCTTTCTTT
CASSTDGNTEAFF
>NA|TRBD1|TRBJ1-5|TRBV15
TGTGCCACCAGCAGAGATTACGTGGGGACAGGGCCTCAGCCCCAGCATTTT
CATSRDYVGTGPQPQHF
>few|NA|TRBJ2-5|TRBV19
TGTGCCAGTAGTTCGACAGGCCCCTCGTACTTC
CASSSTGPSYF
>few|NA|TRBJ2-1|TRBV19
TGTGCCAGTAGTTTGAGCTCCTACAATGAGCAGTTCTTC
CASSLSSYNEQFF
>NA|TRBD1|TRBJ2-7|TRBV7-2
TGTGCCAGCAGCTTACACAGGGGGGCCGACGAGCAGTACTTC
CASSLHRGADEQYF
>NA|NA|TRBJ2-3|TRBV15
TGTGCCACCAGCAGGTGGGGGGAGAAGGGAGATACGCAGTATTTT
CATSRWGEKGDTQYF
>NA|NA|TRBJ2-7|TRBV29-1
TGCAGCGTTGAGGACACCGGTAGCTCCTACGAGCAGTACTTC
CSVEDTGSSYEQYF
>NA|NA|TRBJ2-5|TRBV6-6
TGTGCCAGCAGTCAATCAACTATAGAGACCCAGTACTTC
CASSQSTIETQYF
>few|NA|TRBJ2-2|TRBV29-1
TGCAGCGGGGAGGACAGTTACACCGGGGAGCTGTTTTTT
CSGEDSYTGELFF
>few|TRBD2|TRBJ2-3|TRBV28
TGTGCCAGCAGTTTTGGTTGGACTAGCGGGCTTAAAACAGATACGCAGTATTTT
CASSFGWTSGLKTDTQYF
>many|NA|TRBJ2-3|TRBV5-4
TGTGCCAGCAGCTTCCAACTGGCAGATACGCAGTATTTT
CASSFQLADTQYF
>NA|TRBD1|TRBJ2-7|TRBV11-1
TGTGCCAGCAACGACCAGGGGGCGCTGGACGAGCAGTACTTC
CASNDQGALDEQYF
>NA|TRBD1|TRBJ2-7|TRBV27
TGTGCCAGCAGCGGGACAGGGGCCGGCGGGACCGTTCTCGCCTACGAGCAGTACTTC
CASSGTGAGGTVLAYEQYF
>NA|NA|TRBJ2-5|TRBV7-2
TGTGCCAGCAGCTCAGGTGCGAAGACCCAGTACTTC
CASSSGAKTQYF
>NA|NA|TRBJ2-7|TRBV19
TGTGCCAGTAATTCAGGACCCGGGACCTCGGCCTACGAGCAGTACTTC
CASNSGPGTSAYEQYF